This T cell receptor beta chain was found in a study of T cell repertoires in cytomegalovirus infection. Study at large: Recently described HLA-C-restricted plus well-studied HLA-B-restricted CMV epitopes were used.

The CDR3 has 17 amino acids. Germline V gene data show CDR1 as SGHNT and CDR2 as YYREEE (reference sequence). Trimming took 4 bases from V and 2 from J, leaving 21 bases between them. TCRdb reanalysed the reads using MiXCR and keeps one entry per CDR3 protein. The sample has roughly 500,000 distinct CDR3 sequences, roughly a third seen once. In its sample, this clonotype was seen once. Its antigen is unidentified. The starting material was cultured PBMCs, obtained from culture after CMV antigen stimulation. The chain couples TRBV5-4 to TRBJ1-1; D unclear. The origin of this receptor is a human donor in good health (CMV status not recorded). Some clones in this sample may be carry-over from other donors' samples. The CDR3 DNA is TGTGCCAGCAGCCCGGGGAGTAGTAGACCCCTTAACACTGAAGCTTTCTTT. Amino acids: CASSPGSSRPLNTEAFF.